This entry lists 23 T cell receptor beta chains sequenced from one sample in a study of control samples from healthy donors and cancer patients. Here immunoSEQ multiplex PCR was the method, and the copy in TCRdb shows in-frame clones only, minus some. The sample comprises 100,000 or so clones, approximately 93% of which are singletons, and about 0.92% rests with the top ten. Material for sequencing was blood. These receptors were taken from a woman in her 30s in good health.

The chain uses TRBV7-8 and TRBJ2-5; 11 bases agree with TRBD2. The V gene's germline CDR1 is SGHVS and CDR2 FQNEAQ. Germline trimming cut 0 bases from V and 1 base from J; bases unmatched to any gene: 4. This CDR3 spans 17 amino acids. CDR3 loop: CASSLAASGRLQETQYF. CDR3 DNA: TGTGCCAGCAGCTTAGCTGCTAGCGGGAGGCTCCAAGAGACCCAGTACTTC.

The chain is built from TRBV5-6 and TRBJ1-2; D is uncertain. The CDR3 runs 13 residues. The V end lost 2 bases, the J end lost 5 bases, and 10 bases lay between the germline ends. Germline values: CDR1 SGHDT, CDR2 YYEEEE. This CDR3 reads CASSFEGRYGYTF. CDR3 sequence (DNA): TGTGCCAGCAGCTTCGAGGGAAGATATGGCTACACCTTC.

V gene TRBV6-1 combines with J gene TRBJ1-5; the D gene is possibly TRBD1 (5 bases). V was trimmed by 3 bases and J by 3 bases, leaving 21 bases between them. CDR1 is MNHNS, CDR2 SASEGT, per germline. The CDR3 contains 18 residues. CDR3 DNA: TGTGCCAGCAGTGAGCACACGGACCGCTACAGGAACAATCAGCCCCAGCATTTT. Residues: CASSEHTDRYRNNQPQHF.

The chain couples TRBV2 to TRBJ1-4; D unresolved. CDR3 length: 13 amino acids. Germline V gene sequence: CDR1 SNHLY, CDR2 FYNNEI. Trimming pared 7 bases from V and 8 bases from J, leaving 14 bases between. In DNA form, the CDR3 reads TGTGCCAGCAATCCTGGGCAGTTAGAAAAACTGTTTTTT. The encoded protein is CASNPGQLEKLFF. Supplemented by reference TRBV2 and TRBJ1-4, the full variable domain reads EPEVTQTPSHQVTQMGQEVILRCVPISNHLYFYWYRQILGQKVEFLVSFYNNEISEKSEIFDDQFSVERPDGSNFTLKIRSTKLEDSAMYFCASNPGQLEKLFFGSGTQLSVL.

This chain joins TRBV27 and TRBJ1-6, with 7 bases fitting TRBD1. CDR1 MNHEY and CDR2 SMNVEV come from the germline V gene (reference sequence). This CDR3 is 15 amino acids long. Trimming took 3 bases from V and 6 from J; bases not matched to a gene: 5. The CDR3 loop is CASSFSGQINSPLHF. CDR3 sequence (DNA): TGTGCCAGCAGTTTCTCGGGACAGATTAATTCACCCCTCCACTTT.

The chain is built from TRBV6-5 and TRBJ1-2, with 7 bases identical to TRBD1. Germline V gene sequence: CDR1 MNHEY, CDR2 SVGAGI. The CDR3 covers 13 residues. CDR3 in DNA: TGTGCAGCCAGGGGGATAGCTAACTATGGCTACACCTTC. Amino acid sequence: CAARGIANYGYTF.

The rearrangement joins TRBV27 to TRBJ2-1, with D uncertain. Germline V lookup: CDR1 MNHEY, CDR2 SMNVEV (reference sequence). V lost 3 bases to trimming and J lost 6 bases, with 12 bases between them. The CDR3 has 14 residues. Here the CDR3 DNA reads TGTGCCAGCAGTTTTGGGTTGTTAGCCAATGAGCAGTTCTTC. It yields the protein CASSFGLLANEQFF.

V is TRBV5-4 and J is TRBJ2-7; D is uncertain. V was trimmed by 0 bases and J by 3 bases, leaving 4 bases between them. This CDR3 has 12 amino acids. Germline-derived CDR1 and CDR2 are SGHNT and YYREEE (reference sequence). This chain's CDR3 is CASSLERYEQYF. The CDR3 nucleotides read TGTGCCAGCAGCTTGGAACGCTACGAGCAGTACTTC.

The V call is TRBV2, the J call TRBJ1-4; 7 bases map to TRBD1. Germline V gene data show CDR1 as SNHLY and CDR2 as FYNNEI. The CDR3 runs to 15 residues. V shed 5 bases and J 5 bases; nucleotides not matched to a gene: 8. In DNA form, the CDR3 reads TGTGCCAGCAGTAGTAGACAGGGTGAGAATGAAAAACTGTTTTTT. Its protein product is CASSSRQGENEKLFF.

This clone was recorded only once. This sequence joins TRBV27 and TRBJ2-7; D is ambiguous. Germline V gene data show CDR1 as MNHEY and CDR2 as SMNVEV (reference sequence). CDR3 length: 15 amino acids. The ends were cut back, 1 base at V and 2 bases at J, with 12 bases in the middle. CDR3 in amino acids: CASSLFSGAPYEQYF. CDR3 sequence (DNA): TGTGCCAGCAGTTTATTCTCCGGAGCTCCCTACGAGCAGTACTTC.

This clone was seen once. A junction end diverges from the germline sequence, so it may reflect a read error. The chain uses TRBV15 and TRBJ1-5; 8 bases align to TRBD1. Germline values: CDR1 LNHNV, CDR2 YYDKDF (reference sequence). This CDR3 comprises 19 residues. In DNA, the CDR3 is TGTGCCACCAGCAGAGATCTAAGGAGGACAGGGTCTTCGAATCGGCCCCAGCATTTT. Translated, it gives CATSRDLRRTGSSNRPQHF.

The CDR3 protein is CASSSTGGGFGLAEAFF. CDR3 bases: TGCGCCAGCAGCTCCACAGGGGGGGGATTTGGGTTGGCTGAAGCTTTCTTT. The gene calls are TRBV5-1 and TRBJ1-1, with 8 bases aligning to TRBD1. This CDR3 region has 17 residues. Germline V CDR1 and CDR2: SGHRS, YFSETQ. The junction had 16 bases not matched to a gene; V was cut back by 3 bases and J by 6 bases.

The chain has TRBV6-5 and TRBJ2-1, with TRBD2 matching over 7 bases. From germline, CDR1 is MNHEY and CDR2 SVGAGI. V lost 8 bases, J lost 4 bases, and 8 bases stayed unmatched. The CDR3 totals 14 residues. CDR3 sequence (DNA): TGTGCCAGCCGGGTGCGGGAGCTTTACAATGAGCAGTTCTTC. It is translated as CASRVRELYNEQFF.

This chain uses TRBV7-9 with TRBJ2-1; D is uncertain. CDR1 is SEHNR, CDR2 FQNEAQ, per germline (reference sequence). With 6 bases removed from V and 3 bases from J, the gap between germline ends came to 18 bases. This CDR3 region has 16 residues. The CDR3 DNA reads as TGTGCCAGCAGACAAACCGGGCCCTCGCTCTACAATGAGCAGTTCTTC. This codes for CASRQTGPSLYNEQFF.

The chain employs TRBV15 and TRBJ2-7; D is uncertain. The CDR3 is 13 residues long. Germline CDR1 reads LNHNV; CDR2 reads YYDKDF (reference sequence). The germline V and J ends were trimmed by 8 bases and 4 bases, with 15 bases remaining between them. The CDR3 region is CATGSSTDYEQYF. CDR3 sequence (DNA): TGTGCCACCGGCTCTAGTACGGATTACGAGCAGTACTTC.

With respect to this clone: Other nucleotide sequences from this sample produce the same CDR3. This chain uses TRBV20-1 with TRBJ1-2, with TRBD1 as a possible D gene (5 bases). Trimming pared 7 bases from V and 8 bases from J, leaving 14 bases between. Germline V gene lookup returns CDR1 DFQATT and CDR2 SNEGSKA (reference sequence). This CDR3 has 11 residues. CDR3 sequence reads: CSGVGVGGYTF. The CDR3 DNA follows: TGCAGTGGGGTAGGGGTGGGGGGCTACACCTTC.

The rearrangement joins TRBV5-1 to TRBJ1-1; 12 nucleotides match TRBD1. In germline, CDR1 is SGHRS, CDR2 YFSETQ. With V trimmed by 3 bases and J by 2 bases, 5 bases remained unmatched. CDR3 length equals 16 residues. The CDR3 sequence: CASSYGTGGVNTEAFF. The DNA of the CDR3 is TGCGCCAGCAGCTATGGGACAGGGGGCGTCAACACTGAAGCTTTCTTT. The variable domain in full, completed from reference TRBV5-1 and TRBJ1-1, reads KAGVTQTPRYLIKTRGQQVTLSCSPISGHRSVSWYQQTPGQGLQFLFEYFSETQRNKGNFPGRFSGRQFSNSRSEMNVSTLELGDSALYLCASSYGTGGVNTEAFFGQGTRLTVV.

The J gene is TRBJ1-2, the V gene TRBV5-1; 9 bases match TRBD1. The CDR3 is made up of 15 amino acids. V was pared by 3 bases and J by 1 base, with 4 bases of the junction left unmatched. The V gene's germline CDR1 is SGHRS and CDR2 YFSETQ. The CDR3 protein is CASSWGQGFNYGYTF. The CDR3 coding sequence is TGCGCCAGCAGCTGGGGACAGGGCTTTAACTATGGCTACACCTTC. The full variable domain, with the rest looked up from reference TRBV5-1 and TRBJ1-2, is KAGVTQTPRYLIKTRGQQVTLSCSPISGHRSVSWYQQTPGQGLQFLFEYFSETQRNKGNFPGRFSGRQFSNSRSEMNVSTLELGDSALYLCASSWGQGFNYGYTFGSGTRLTVV.

The chain employs TRBV29-1 and TRBJ1-2; TRBD1 aligns across 8 bases. The CDR3 covers 20 residues. V lost 0 bases to trimming and J lost 7 bases; unmatched junction nucleotides: 25. Germline assignment: CDR1 SQVTM and CDR2 ANQGSEA. The CDR3 loop reads CSVEDPFPPATGTGEIGYTF. DNA for the CDR3: TGCAGCGTTGAAGATCCCTTCCCCCCAGCGACCGGGACAGGTGAGATTGGCTACACCTTC.

V usage is TRBV30 and J usage is TRBJ2-3; 9 nucleotides align to TRBD2. CDR3 length: 16 amino acids. After removal of 1 base from V and 3 bases from J, the junction contained 8 bases not matched to a gene. The V gene's germline CDR1 is GTSNPN and CDR2 SVGIG (reference sequence). In DNA form, the CDR3 reads TGTGCCTGGAGTGCCGGTACTAGCGGGCCAACAGATACGCAGTATTTT. Residues: CAWSAGTSGPTDTQYF.

The chain carries TRBV11-2 and TRBJ1-6; TRBD1 agrees at 8 bases. J lost 9 bases, V lost 2 bases, and 3 bases had no gene match. Germline values: CDR1 SGHAT, CDR2 FQNNGV. The CDR3 runs 14 residues. The CDR3 loop is CASSLSDRASPLHF. The CDR3 nucleotides are TGTGCCAGCAGCTTATCGGACAGGGCTTCACCCCTCCACTTT.

The chain uses TRBV18 and TRBJ1-4; D might be TRBD1 (5 bases). V was pared by 1 base and J by 12 bases, with 6 bases between. Germline CDR1 reads KGHSH; CDR2 reads LQKENI. The CDR3 has 11 residues. Here the CDR3 DNA reads TGTGCCAGCTCACCACGAGGGGAACTGTTTTTT. Translating gives CASSPRGELFF. The whole variable domain, remainder taken from reference TRBV18 and TRBJ1-4, is NAGVMQNPRHLVRRRGQEARLRCSPMKGHSHVYWYRQLPEEGLKFMVYLQKENIIDESGMPKERFSAEFPKEGPSILRIQQVVRGDSAAYFCASSPRGELFFGSGTQLSVL.

The table lists this clone with a count of one. The CDR3 DNA reads as TGCGCCAGCAGTGTCCCTCAGGGGGCTCACACTGAAGCTTTCTTT. It translates to CASSVPQGAHTEAFF. V usage is TRBV10-1 and J usage is TRBJ1-1; TRBD1 matches 8 bases. V lost 4 bases and J lost 3; bases outside the gene matches: 7. The CDR3 runs to 15 residues. The germline V gene has CDR1 WNHNN and CDR2 SYGVQD (reference sequence).